This T cell receptor (beta chain) was sequenced for a study of shared clonotypes between healthy human individuals (dated by TCRdb to the early 2020s). The study in broad terms: The cohort included three men and a couple of women between 18 and 49 years of age. Blood TCR repertoires of a handful of healthy adults were deeply sequenced to estimate repertoire size and the extent of clonotype sharing between individuals. Different laboratories and diverse techniques were used to prepare libraries and sequence TCR repertoires, to increase sequencing depth and limit assay-specific biases. Per donor, three plates each were used for CD4 naive and CD4 memory, two for CD8 naive, and one for CD8 memory. Per donor, leukapheresis produced somewhere between about 0.94 and 9 billion PBMCs. The study at large found these results: Higher generation probabilities were observed for clonotypes shared by all four sorted-subset donors than for non-shared clonotypes. Based on pairwise subsampling, the degree of clonotype sharing among donors was expected to be affected by sequencing depth. Roughly 5% of naive CD4, around 3.5% of naive CD8, roughly 2.4% of memory CD4, and 0.35% to 0.5% of memory CD8 clonotypes were shared across several donors. Rarefaction of sorted-subset datasets indicated incomplete sequencing despite the large sequencing depth. Sampling was limited to blood, and TCR repertoires in tissue likely differ from TCR repertoires in blood. Larger estimated clonotype richness was generally found for naive subsets than for memory subsets. The small number of donors limited the genetic and exposure-history diversity represented.

A word on this clone: This clone's antigen is unknown. No much larger clonotype is one base removed from it; base qualities were not supplied.

TCR CDR3 regions were amplified from genomic DNA by multiplex PCR using the deep immunoSEQ assay. Genomic DNA extracted from each cell subset was distributed evenly over all wells of several immunoSEQ 96-well plates, and each plate served as one replicate. For sorted subsets, each replicate PCR was loaded with 150 to 250 ng genomic DNA, equivalent to some 27,000 T cell genomes. Purified libraries were quantified with a Qubit 3.0 fluorometer, sized on a Bioanalyzer 2100, and re-quantified with the KAPA Library Quantification kit. Each immunoSEQ 96-well plate was sequenced on its own single-read 150-cycle Illumina NextSeq 550 flow cell. The authors' analysis ran thus. Because the immunoSEQ output held only junctional sequences and lacked quality scores, the filtering could not match the filtering applied to full-length reads. Sequences were annotated with PyIR, a Python wrapper for IgBLAST v1.9, using IMGT germline references to assign V/J genes and CDR3. Reads with weak V/J assignments (E-value above 1e-6), missing CDR3, stop codons, out-of-frame junctions, or ambiguous translated residues were removed. V3J clonotypes were defined by identical inferred V gene, J gene, and CDR3 amino acid sequence. The percentage overlap between two repertoires was calculated by dividing the number of shared unique clonotypes by the size of the smaller repertoire. Richness of each repertoire was evaluated using RTK rarefaction, the Chao1 estimator, and Recon v2.1 estimates of unobserved clonotypes. For all TCRbeta clonotypes obtained by the gDNA method from a few donors, generation probabilities were computed with OLGA. The clones in this table, taken by TCRdb from immuneACCESS, are in-frame only. Not every clone is retained; where verified, under half of the shortfall comes from an unresolved V gene, and the cause of the rest is unknown. V and J calls and clone size are given by that table; D and trimming were obtained from the DNA. The table for this sample lists 2 million to 2.5 million clones; just under 95% of them were counted only once. The ten largest make up about 0.36% of the sample.

For CDR1 and CDR2, the germline V gene lists KGHSH and LQKENI. There are 17 amino acids in the CDR3, from cysteine to phenylalanine inclusive. Only the CDR3 region is kept as DNA, spanning 51 bases read in frame from base 1. The V end gives up 4 bases and the J end 0 bases, leaving 3 bases in the junction not matched to a gene. Healthy HIV-negative adults with no recently reported acute infections or vaccinations were included as donors. Every donor was a Caucasian adult residing in Nashville, Tennessee, USA. CD4+ T cells were enriched by magnetic negative selection; naive cells were then positively selected on CD45RA, and the negative fraction formed the memory subset. Blood was obtained by leukapheresis, after which PBMCs were separated by Ficoll-Histopaque density gradient centrifugation and cryopreserved in liquid nitrogen vapor phase. Purity and quantity of every magnetically sorted T cell population were checked by analytical flow cytometry. From each sorted fraction, genomic DNA was isolated and quantified by UV absorbance on a Nanodrop 2000c.

The V and J segments used are TRBV18 and TRBJ2-1; the junction holds 13 bases that match TRBD2. Sequenced input: naive CD4+ T cells from PBMCs. The sample's cell subset or site label, decoded: CD45RA+ positively selected. This TCR was recovered from a man aged 18 to 29 in good health. Some clones in this sample may be carry-over from other donors' samples. The nucleotides read TGTGCCAGCTCACAACGGACTAGCGGGAGCTCCTACAATGAGCAGTTCTTC. This translates into CASSQRTSGSSYNEQFF. Beyond the CDR3, the reference TRBV18 and TRBJ2-1 genes provide the residues; the full variable domain reads: NAGVMQNPRHLVRRRGQEARLRCSPMKGHSHVYWYRQLPEEGLKFMVYLQKENIIDESGMPKERFSAEFPKEGPSILRIQQVVRGDSAAYFCASSQRTSGSSYNEQFFGPGTRLTVL.